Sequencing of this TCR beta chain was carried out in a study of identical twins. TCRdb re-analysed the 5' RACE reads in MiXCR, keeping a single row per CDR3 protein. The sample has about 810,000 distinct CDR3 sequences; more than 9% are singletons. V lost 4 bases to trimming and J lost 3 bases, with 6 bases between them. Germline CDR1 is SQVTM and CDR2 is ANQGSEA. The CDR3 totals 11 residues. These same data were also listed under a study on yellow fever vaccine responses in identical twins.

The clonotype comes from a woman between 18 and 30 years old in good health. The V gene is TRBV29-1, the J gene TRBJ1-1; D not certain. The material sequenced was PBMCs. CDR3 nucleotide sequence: TGCAGCGTTGCTTGGGACACTGAAGCTTTCTTT. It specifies CSVAWDTEAFF. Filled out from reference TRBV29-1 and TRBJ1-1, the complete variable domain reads SAVISQKPSRDICQRGTSLTIQCQVDSQVTMMFWYRQQPGQSLTLIATANQGSEATYESGFVIDKFPISRPNLTFSTLTVSNMSPEDSSIYLCSVAWDTEAFFGQGTRLTVV.